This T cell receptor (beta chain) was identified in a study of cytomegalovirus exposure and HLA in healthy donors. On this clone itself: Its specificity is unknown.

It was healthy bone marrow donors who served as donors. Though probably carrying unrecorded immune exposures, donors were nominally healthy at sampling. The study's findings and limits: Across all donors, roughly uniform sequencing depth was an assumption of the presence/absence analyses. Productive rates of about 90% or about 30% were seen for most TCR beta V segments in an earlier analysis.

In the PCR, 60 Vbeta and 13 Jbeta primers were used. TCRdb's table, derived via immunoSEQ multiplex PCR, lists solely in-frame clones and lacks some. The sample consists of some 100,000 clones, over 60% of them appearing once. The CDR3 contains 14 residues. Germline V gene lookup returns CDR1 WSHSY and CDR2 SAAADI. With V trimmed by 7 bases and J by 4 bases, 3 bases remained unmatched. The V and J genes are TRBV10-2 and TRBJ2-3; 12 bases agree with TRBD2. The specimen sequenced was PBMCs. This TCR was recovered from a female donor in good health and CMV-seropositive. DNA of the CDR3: TGCGCCAGCACCCTAGCGGGAGGGTCAGATACGCAGTATTTT. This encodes CASTLAGGSDTQYF.